The 20 T cell receptor beta chains given below trace back to one sample, sequenced in a study of blood T cell repertoires in COVID-19. Produced via immunoSEQ multiplex PCR; TCRdb's table is partial and in-frame only. Of 120,000 or so clones in the sample, about four fifths were seen once. The specimen was PBMCs or T cells enriched from blood (not recorded which). Receptors originate from a woman aged 30 to 39 who had recovered from COVID-19.

This chain uses TRBV4-2 with TRBJ1-4; D is possibly TRBD1 (6 bases). Trimming pared 2 bases from V and 4 bases from J, leaving 14 bases between. Per the germline V gene, CDR1 is LGHNA and CDR2 is YNFKEQ. This CDR3 region has 16 residues. CDR3 DNA: TGTGCCAGCAGCCAAAGGGGGGGACTGTATAATGAAAAACTGTTTTTT. As protein: CASSQRGGLYNEKLFF.

About this clone: One end of the junction is discordant with germline, which a read error may explain. The chain uses TRBV11-1 and TRBJ2-7; 11 bases map to TRBD2. There are 14 residues in the CDR3. The germline CDR1 and CDR2 sequences are SGHAT and FQDESV (reference sequence). CDR3 nucleotide sequence: TGTGCCAGCAGCGCAACTAGCGGGGGACGGAGGAGGGACTTC. It is translated as CASSATSGGRRRDF.

The chain combines TRBV28 with TRBJ1-5, with no clear D. The CDR3 sequence is 15 residues long. Trimming removed 7 bases at V and 2 bases at J, with 15 bases between. Germline assignment: CDR1 MDHEN and CDR2 SYDVKM. CDR3 sequence (DNA): TGTGCCAGCACCCCTCGAGGGCGGGGCAATCAGCCCCAGCATTTT. This codes for CASTPRGRGNQPQHF.

The genes are TRBV7-3 and TRBJ2-1; tentative D call: TRBD2 (5 bases). Trimming pared 0 bases from V and 10 bases from J, leaving 19 bases between. CDR3 length: 16 amino acids. Germline V gene sequence: CDR1 SGHTA, CDR2 FQGTGA. The CDR3 protein is CASSLTSLGGGSEQFF. CDR3 in DNA: TGTGCCAGCAGCTTAACCAGCTTAGGTGGAGGATCGGAGCAGTTCTTC.

The chain joins TRBV6-2 or TRBV6-3 to TRBJ1-2; D is unclear. This CDR3 spans 15 amino acids. CDR1 and CDR2 from the germline V gene are MNHEY and SVGEGT. The germline V and J ends were trimmed by 5 bases and 4 bases, with 17 bases remaining between them. The CDR3 loop is CASSPISATGYGYTF. CDR3 coding DNA: TGTGCCAGCAGTCCCATTTCGGCCACGGGCTATGGCTACACCTTC.

The V and J genes are TRBV9 and TRBJ1-4; TRBD1 might be the D (5 bases). CDR3 length equals 15 residues. The V end lost 2 bases, the J end lost 8 bases, and 16 bases lay between the germline ends. Germline V gene sequence: CDR1 SGDLS, CDR2 YYNGEE. CDR3 nucleotides: TGTGCCAGCAGCGTTCCACAGGAGATGGTGGAAAAACTGTTTTTT. This gives the protein CASSVPQEMVEKLFF.

The chain carries TRBV13 and TRBJ1-3; D is undetermined. With 2 bases removed from V and 0 bases from J, the gap between germline ends came to 5 bases. This CDR3 region has 14 residues. The germline V gene encodes CDR1 PRHDT and CDR2 FYEKMQ (reference sequence). CDR3 bases: TGTGCCAGCAGCTTAAAGAGCTCTGGAAACACCATATATTTT. It codes for CASSLKSSGNTIYF.

This chain joins TRBV4-1 and TRBJ2-2; maybe TRBD2 (5 bases). Looked up from germline, CDR1 is MGHRA and CDR2 is YSYEKL. V dropped 5 bases and J dropped 3 bases, with 10 bases sitting between them. There are 14 residues in the CDR3. The CDR3 here is CASSFNSDTGELFF. The CDR3 DNA reads as TGCGCCAGCAGCTTCAATAGCGACACCGGGGAGCTGTTTTTT.

The chain couples TRBV7-9 to TRBJ1-2; 7 bases are shared with TRBD1. CDR3 length equals 14 residues. Trimming cost V 5 bases and J 4 bases; bases outside gene matches: 7. From germline, CDR1 is SEHNR and CDR2 FQNEAQ (reference sequence). CDR3 nucleotides: TGTGCCAGCAGCCCCGGGACAGACCTCTATGGCTACACCTTC. The encoded protein is CASSPGTDLYGYTF.

V usage is TRBV18 and J usage is TRBJ2-3; the D gene is possibly TRBD2 (6 bases). V shed 2 bases and J shed 1 base, with 13 bases lying between them. In germline, CDR1 is KGHSH, CDR2 LQKENI. The CDR3 has 16 residues. The CDR3 is CASSPTGTLRTDTQYF. CDR3 in DNA: TGTGCCAGCTCACCAACCGGGACTCTACGCACAGATACGCAGTATTTT. The full variable domain, its missing parts supplied by reference TRBV18 and TRBJ2-3, is NAGVMQNPRHLVRRRGQEARLRCSPMKGHSHVYWYRQLPEEGLKFMVYLQKENIIDESGMPKERFSAEFPKEGPSILRIQQVVRGDSAAYFCASSPTGTLRTDTQYFGPGTRLTVL.

This clone was observed at least ten times. The genes are TRBV11-2 and TRBJ2-7; D is unclear. Germline V lookup: CDR1 SGHAT, CDR2 FQNNGV. The CDR3 covers 16 residues. V lost 4 bases and J lost 2, with 18 bases in between. DNA of the CDR3: TGTGCCAGCAGCTCCCACCGGCGGAGCTCGGCCTACGAGCAGTACTTC. It translates to CASSSHRRSSAYEQYF.

The CDR3 sequence: CASSLGGGTDTQYF. The CDR3 nucleotides are TGTGCCAGCAGCCTGGGGGGGGGCACAGATACGCAGTATTTT. The chain has TRBV6-4 and TRBJ2-3; 7 nucleotides line up with TRBD2. Germline V lookup: CDR1 MRHNA, CDR2 SNTAGT. This CDR3 has 14 amino acids. Trimming took 6 bases from V and 1 from J; bases not matched to a gene: 4.

V gene TRBV7-9 combines with J gene TRBJ1-6, with a tentative D call TRBD1 (5 bases). V lost 1 base, J lost 7 bases, and 11 bases lay in between. Germline V gives CDR1 SEHNR, CDR2 FQNEAQ (reference sequence). This CDR3 is built from 15 residues. CDR3 sequence reads: CASSLDRPANSPLHF. CDR3 DNA: TGTGCCAGCAGCTTAGACAGGCCCGCCAATTCACCCCTCCACTTT.

This chain uses TRBV30 with TRBJ2-3; TRBD2 agrees at 9 bases. CDR3 length equals 16 residues. Germline V gives CDR1 GTSNPN, CDR2 SVGIG (reference sequence). V was pared by 3 bases and J by 2 bases, with 9 bases of the junction left unmatched. The CDR3 DNA follows: TGTGCCTGGAGGAGGGGGCCTAGCGGGGCCACAGATACGCAGTATTTT. This encodes CAWRRGPSGATDTQYF.

This rearrangement joins TRBV6-5 to TRBJ2-3; the match to TRBD1 covers 7 bases. This CDR3 is built from 15 residues. V gave up 6 bases and J gave up 1 base; unmatched junction bases: 7. Germline CDR1 MNHEY, CDR2 SVGAGI. The CDR3 DNA reads TGTGCCAGCAGCCACCTTCAGGGGGGCACAGATACGCAGTATTTT. Amino acids: CASSHLQGGTDTQYF.

This chain connects TRBV9 to TRBJ1-1; no reliable D call. The length of the CDR3 is 16 residues. The germline CDR1 and CDR2 sequences are SGDLS and YYNGEE. The V end lost 3 bases, the J end lost 0 bases, and 15 bases lay between the germline ends. CDR3 residues: CASSGGIPDLNTEAFF. The CDR3 DNA follows: TGTGCCAGCAGCGGAGGGATTCCAGACCTGAACACTGAAGCTTTCTTT.

This clone was observed a single time. The chain employs TRBV29-1 and TRBJ1-1; 9 nucleotides match TRBD1. Germline assignment: CDR1 SQVTM and CDR2 ANQGSEA. The CDR3 has 13 residues. V shed 7 bases and J 8 bases; nucleotides not matched to a gene: 11. The CDR3 nucleotides are TGCAGCGCTACCGGGACAGGGCCCCTAGAAGCTTTCTTT. This gives the protein CSATGTGPLEAFF.

This chain links TRBV2 with TRBJ2-7; 12 bases fit TRBD2. Germline values: CDR1 SNHLY, CDR2 FYNNEI. V trimming: 4 bases; J trimming: 5 bases; junction bases outside the gene matches: 9. The CDR3 runs to 16 residues. The CDR3 loop reads CASSALAGGGVHEQYF. For the CDR3, the DNA is TGTGCCAGCAGTGCCCTAGCGGGAGGGGGGGTCCACGAGCAGTACTTC.

This clone was detected only a few times. The chain links TRBV7-2 to TRBJ2-1, with 8 bases lining up with TRBD2. Looked up from germline, CDR1 is SGHTA and CDR2 is FQGNSA. Unmatched junction bases numbered 13, after V lost 5 bases and J lost 7 bases. The CDR3 spans 16 residues. The CDR3 is CASSPYGGGAGNEQFF. The CDR3 DNA reads TGTGCCAGCAGCCCCTACGGGGGGGGCGCGGGTAATGAGCAGTTCTTC.

The gene calls are TRBV24-1 and TRBJ2-3; the D gene is possibly TRBD1 (6 bases). The CDR3 is 18 residues long. Trimming stripped 2 bases from V and 0 bases from J, with 17 bases between. Germline V gene lookup returns CDR1 KGHDR and CDR2 SFDVKD. The CDR3 region is CATSDSPWGRQSTDTQYF. The DNA of the CDR3 is TGTGCCACCAGTGATTCTCCTTGGGGGCGCCAAAGCACAGATACGCAGTATTTT.